Below, 25 T cell receptor beta chains from the same sample are listed, as sequenced in a study of CD8 T cells in Susac syndrome. Random hexamers were used to reverse transcribe an amount of about 0.45 to 1 ug RNA. TCRdb called the immunoSEQ multiplex PCR reads again in MiXCR, with one record for every CDR3 protein. The sample holds approximately 150,000 distinct CDR3 sequences, 95% seen once. Sequencing was performed on CD4+ T cells from PBMCs. The receptors derive from a human donor with multiple sclerosis.

V usage is TRBV29-1 and J usage is TRBJ1-1, with D hard to call. CDR3 size: 13 residues. Germline V gene lookup returns CDR1 SQVTM and CDR2 ANQGSEA. V was shortened by 1 base and J by 0 bases, with 6 bases between the two germline ends. The CDR3 region has the DNA TGCAGCGTTGAAGGGGGTTTGAACACTGAAGCTTTCTTT. It translates to CSVEGGLNTEAFF. Drawing the rest from reference TRBV29-1 and TRBJ1-1, the complete variable domain is SAVISQKPSRDICQRGTSLTIQCQVDSQVTMMFWYRQQPGQSLTLIATANQGSEATYESGFVIDKFPISRPNLTFSTLTVSNMSPEDSSIYLCSVEGGLNTEAFFGQGTRLTVV.

V is TRBV2 and J is TRBJ2-6; 13 bases fit TRBD2. Germline V gene data show CDR1 as SNHLY and CDR2 as FYNNEI. After removal of 7 bases from V and 3 bases from J, the junction contained 12 bases not matched to a gene. The CDR3 sequence is 19 residues long. Written as DNA, the CDR3 is TGTGCCAGCACCCCCCGGCGGACTAGCGGGAGTGGTGGGGCCAACGTCCTGACTTTC. Amino acids: CASTPRRTSGSGGANVLTF.

This chain links TRBV5-1 with TRBJ2-5; D might be TRBD1 (6 bases). There are 15 residues in the CDR3. Deletions cut 4 bases from V and 5 bases from J, with 18 bases between. Germline V lookup: CDR1 SGHRS, CDR2 YFSETQ. CDR3 nucleotide sequence: TGCGCCAGCAGCCAAACCAGGGGTGTAGATGAGACCCAGTACTTC. This gives the protein CASSQTRGVDETQYF.

The chain uses TRBV5-5 and TRBJ2-6; TRBD1 might be the D (6 bases). There are 18 residues in the CDR3. Germline V gene lookup returns CDR1 SGHKS and CDR2 YYEKEE (reference sequence). V dropped 4 bases and J dropped 0 bases, with 17 bases sitting between them. The CDR3 reads CASSQAGDVGSGANVLTF. The CDR3 DNA reads TGTGCCAGCAGCCAAGCAGGGGACGTCGGCTCTGGGGCCAACGTCCTGACTTTC.

The chain has TRBV9 and TRBJ2-5; 10 nucleotides agree with TRBD2. J was trimmed by 5 bases and V by 0 bases; bases with no gene match: 7. CDR3 length equals 16 residues. Germline V lookup: CDR1 SGDLS, CDR2 YYNGEE. DNA for the CDR3: TGTGCCAGCAGCGTAGCGAGCGGGAGGGTTCAGGAGACCCAGTACTTC. This encodes CASSVASGRVQETQYF.

This rearrangement joins TRBV30 to TRBJ2-4; D uncertain. This CDR3 has 13 residues. Looked up from germline, CDR1 is GTSNPN and CDR2 is SVGIG (reference sequence). V was trimmed by 5 bases and J by 0 bases, leaving 8 bases between them. CDR3 sequence (DNA): TGTGCCTGGCAGAGCCTAGCCAAAAACATTCAGTACTTC. This gives the protein CAWQSLAKNIQYF.

The chain couples TRBV12-3 or TRBV12-4 to TRBJ1-5; a weak D match, TRBD1 (6 bases). Trimming took off 6 bases at V and 6 bases at J, with 15 bases between the two ends. This CDR3 is built from 14 residues. CDR3 sequence (DNA): TGTGCCAGCAGCGGAACAGGGAATCTTCAGCCCCAGCATTTT. This gives the protein CASSGTGNLQPQHF.

The chain combines TRBV27 with TRBJ1-2; D call uncertain. This CDR3 is 14 amino acids long. Germline CDR1 MNHEY, CDR2 SMNVEV (reference sequence). The V end was cut by 0 bases, the J end by 5 bases, with 10 bases between. For the CDR3, the DNA is TGTGCCAGCAGTTTATCTGACATCGGGTATGGCTACACCTTC. It is translated as CASSLSDIGYGYTF.

CDR3 nucleotides: TGTGCCAGCAGCGCGCGGGGTCACCGCACAGATACGCAGTATTTT. It encodes CASSARGHRTDTQYF. This chain joins TRBV9 and TRBJ2-3, with a possible D match to TRBD2 (6 bases). Trimming removed 3 bases from V and 1 base from J, with 12 bases in between. The CDR3 has 15 residues. Germline CDR1 is SGDLS and CDR2 is YYNGEE.

The V call is TRBV24-1, the J call TRBJ2-1; D remains unclear. The germline V gene encodes CDR1 KGHDR and CDR2 SFDVKD. The CDR3 totals 14 residues. With 3 bases removed from V and 10 bases from J, the gap between germline ends came to 15 bases. CDR3 in DNA: TGTGCCACCAGTGATCCGCAGCCGGTTGGCGAGCAGTTCTTC. Translated, it gives CATSDPQPVGEQFF.

This chain's CDR3 is CASSLAPGQGYEQYF. For the CDR3, the DNA is TGTGCCAGCAGCTTAGCCCCGGGACAGGGCTACGAGCAGTACTTC. J is TRBJ2-7 and V is TRBV7-9; 9 bases agree with TRBD1. The CDR3 totals 15 residues. Germline-derived CDR1 and CDR2 are SEHNR and FQNEAQ (reference sequence). V was pared by 0 bases and J by 3 bases, with 3 bases of the junction left unmatched.

This sequence joins TRBV24-1 and TRBJ2-3; the match to TRBD1 covers 8 bases. This CDR3 region has 14 residues. The junction had 4 bases not matched to a gene; V was cut back by 9 bases and J by 0 bases. The germline gives CDR1 KGHDR, CDR2 SFDVKD. The CDR3 nucleotides are TGTGCCACCGGCCGGACAGGGAGCACAGATACGCAGTATTTT. Translation: CATGRTGSTDTQYF.

This rearrangement joins TRBV20-1 to TRBJ2-7; D gene ambiguous. The CDR3 loop spans 13 amino acids. Germline V CDR1 and CDR2: DFQATT, SNEGSKA (reference sequence). Trimming cost V 0 bases and J 4 bases, with 10 bases left between them. CDR3 loop: CSARDPTLYEQYF. CDR3 bases: TGCAGTGCTAGAGATCCAACCTTATACGAGCAGTACTTC.

The chain couples TRBV20-1 to TRBJ2-7; no firm D call. This CDR3 contains 15 residues. In germline, CDR1 is DFQATT, CDR2 SNEGSKA (reference sequence). Trimming took 4 bases from V and 3 from J, leaving 19 bases between them. The CDR3, as DNA: TGCAGTGCTAAGGTAAAGGATGAGCGCTACTACGAGCAGTACTTC. This codes for CSAKVKDERYYEQYF.

The chain employs TRBV6-5 and TRBJ2-7, with D tentatively TRBD2 (5 bases). This CDR3 contains 15 residues. V lost 8 bases, J lost 0 bases, and 17 bases lay in between. In germline, CDR1 is MNHEY, CDR2 SVGAGI. The CDR3 DNA reads as TGTGCCAGCCGTAACGAGGCCAGCGGCTCCTACGAGCAGTACTTC. It is translated as CASRNEASGSYEQYF.

CDR3 sequence reads: CASSHFGEAFF. The CDR3 nucleotides read TGTGCCAGCAGCCATTTCGGTGAAGCTTTCTTT. This rearrangement joins TRBV14 to TRBJ1-1; no clear D. Trimming removed 3 bases from V and 7 bases from J, with 6 bases in between. Germline-derived CDR1 and CDR2 are SGHDN and FVKESK. This CDR3 comprises 11 residues.

This chain connects TRBV9 to TRBJ2-7, with 13 bases aligning to TRBD2. The CDR3 contains 18 residues. J lost 2 bases, V lost 4 bases, and 12 bases had no gene match. Germline V lookup: CDR1 SGDLS, CDR2 YYNGEE. CDR3 in amino acids: CASSSYRGGLAGTYEQYF. CDR3 bases: TGTGCCAGCAGCTCCTACCGGGGGGGACTAGCGGGGACCTACGAGCAGTACTTC.

The rearrangement uses TRBV28 and TRBJ2-7; D may be TRBD2 (7 bases). The CDR3 runs to 14 residues. Trimming cost V 8 bases and J 7 bases, with 21 bases left between them. The germline gives CDR1 MDHEN, CDR2 SYDVKM. The CDR3 here is CASPPAGALPEQYF. In DNA, the CDR3 is TGTGCCAGCCCCCCCGCGGGGGCCCTTCCGGAGCAGTACTTC.

CDR3 DNA: TGTGCCAGCAGCTTTCGGGACTCGAAATATGGCTACACCTTC. Its translation: CASSFRDSKYGYTF. The V gene is TRBV7-2, the J gene TRBJ1-2; tentative D call: TRBD1 (5 bases). The CDR3 sequence is 14 residues long. Germline assignment: CDR1 SGHTA and CDR2 FQGNSA. Trimming stripped 3 bases from V and 5 bases from J, with 13 bases between.

V and J are TRBV2 and TRBJ2-1, with 9 positions matching TRBD1. The CDR3 contains 17 residues. In germline, CDR1 is SNHLY, CDR2 FYNNEI. The V and J ends lost 6 bases and 0 bases, in that order; junction bases with no gene match: 9. CDR3 DNA sequence: TGTGCCAGCAGCCCGGACAGGGGATGGGACTCCTACAATGAGCAGTTCTTC. Encoded protein: CASSPDRGWDSYNEQFF.

The CDR3 DNA reads TGTGCCTGGAGTTCAGGGGCTGGGGCCAACGTCCTGACTTTC. Amino acids: CAWSSGAGANVLTF. The J gene is TRBJ2-6, the V gene TRBV30; tentatively, D is TRBD1 (6 bases). Trimming pared 2 bases from V and 2 bases from J, leaving 7 bases between. The CDR3 is made up of 14 amino acids. Germline V CDR1 and CDR2: GTSNPN, SVGIG (reference sequence).

This clonotype was observed once. V and J are TRBV27 and TRBJ2-7; 7 bases are shared with TRBD1. The CDR3 has 12 residues. V shed 3 bases and J 11 bases; nucleotides not matched to a gene: 7. Germline V CDR1 and CDR2: MNHEY, SMNVEV (reference sequence). The CDR3 nucleotides are TGTGCCAGCAGTTTCTTCGGACAGGTTAAGTACTTC. Protein product: CASSFFGQVKYF.

V and J are TRBV30 and TRBJ2-7; D may be TRBD1 (6 bases). The CDR3 length is 17 residues. V shed 2 bases and J shed 0 bases, with 20 bases lying between them. CDR1 is GTSNPN and CDR2 is SVGIG in the germline V gene (reference sequence). The CDR3 spells CAWSTPRRGQTSYEQYF. CDR3 DNA sequence: TGTGCCTGGAGTACTCCTCGCCGGGGACAAACCTCCTACGAGCAGTACTTC.

The chain uses TRBV28 and TRBJ2-7; 7 bases align to TRBD1. V lost 7 bases and J lost 3; bases outside the gene matches: 12. Per the germline V gene, CDR1 is MDHEN and CDR2 is SYDVKM. The CDR3 is 15 amino acids. CDR3 protein: CASIVMGQSYYEQYF. The CDR3 DNA reads TGTGCCAGCATAGTGATGGGACAGAGCTACTACGAGCAGTACTTC.

This chain joins TRBV27 and TRBJ1-2; TRBD1 is a possible D gene (5 bases). V was pared by 2 bases and J by 5 bases, with 15 bases between. There are 15 residues in the CDR3. Germline-derived CDR1 and CDR2 are MNHEY and SMNVEV (reference sequence). The CDR3 here is CASSLDPTGRYGYTF. CDR3 DNA: TGTGCCAGCAGTTTAGACCCAACAGGAAGGTATGGCTACACCTTC.